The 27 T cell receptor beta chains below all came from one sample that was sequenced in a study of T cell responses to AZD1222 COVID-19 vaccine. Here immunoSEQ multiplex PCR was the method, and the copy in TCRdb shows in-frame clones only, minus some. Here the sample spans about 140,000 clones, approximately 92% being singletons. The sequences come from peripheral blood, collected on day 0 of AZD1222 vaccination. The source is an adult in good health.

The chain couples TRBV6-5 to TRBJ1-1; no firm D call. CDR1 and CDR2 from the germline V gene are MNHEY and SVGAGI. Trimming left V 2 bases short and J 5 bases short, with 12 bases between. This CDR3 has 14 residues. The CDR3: CASSYGSRLTEAFF. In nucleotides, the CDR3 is TGTGCCAGCAGTTACGGATCCAGATTGACTGAAGCTTTCTTT.

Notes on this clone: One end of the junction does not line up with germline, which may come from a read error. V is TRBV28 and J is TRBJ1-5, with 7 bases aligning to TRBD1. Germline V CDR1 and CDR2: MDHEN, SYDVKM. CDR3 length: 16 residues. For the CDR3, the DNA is TGTGCCAGCAGTGACCTTACAGGGGTCCCTAATCAACCCCAGCATTTT. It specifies CASSDLTGVPNQPQHF.

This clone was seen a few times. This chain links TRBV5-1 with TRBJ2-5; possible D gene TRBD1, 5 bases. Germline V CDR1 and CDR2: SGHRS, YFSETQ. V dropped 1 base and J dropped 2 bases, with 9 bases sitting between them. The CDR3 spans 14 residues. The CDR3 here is CASSLSGQQETQYF. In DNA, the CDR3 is TGCGCCAGCAGCTTGTCAGGGCAGCAAGAGACCCAGTACTTC.

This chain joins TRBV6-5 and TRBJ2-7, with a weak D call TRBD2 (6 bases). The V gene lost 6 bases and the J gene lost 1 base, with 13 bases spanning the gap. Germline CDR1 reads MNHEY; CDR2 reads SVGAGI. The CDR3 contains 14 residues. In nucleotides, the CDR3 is TGTGCCAGCAGGCGGGACGCAGGATCCTACGAGCAGTACTTC. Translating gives CASRRDAGSYEQYF.

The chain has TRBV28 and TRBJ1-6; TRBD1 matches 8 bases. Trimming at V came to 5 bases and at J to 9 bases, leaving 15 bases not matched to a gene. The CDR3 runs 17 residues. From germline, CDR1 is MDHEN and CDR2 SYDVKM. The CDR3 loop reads CASSNRDRTLASSPLHF. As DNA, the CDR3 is TGTGCCAGCAGTAACCGGGACAGGACCCTTGCGAGTTCACCCCTCCACTTT. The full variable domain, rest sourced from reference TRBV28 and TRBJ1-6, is DVKVTQSSRYLVKRTGEKVFLECVQDMDHENMFWYRQDPGLGLRLIYFSYDVKMKEKGDIPEGYSVSREKKERFSLILESASTNQTSMYLCASSNRDRTLASSPLHFGNGTRLTVT.

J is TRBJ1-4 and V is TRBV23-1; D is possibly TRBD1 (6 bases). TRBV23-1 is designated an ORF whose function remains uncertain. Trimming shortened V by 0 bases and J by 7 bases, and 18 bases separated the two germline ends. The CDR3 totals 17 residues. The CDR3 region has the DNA TGCGCCAGCAGTCAATCGGATTTGTGCAGCAGGGGTGAAAAACTGTTTTTT. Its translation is CASSQSDLCSRGEKLFF.

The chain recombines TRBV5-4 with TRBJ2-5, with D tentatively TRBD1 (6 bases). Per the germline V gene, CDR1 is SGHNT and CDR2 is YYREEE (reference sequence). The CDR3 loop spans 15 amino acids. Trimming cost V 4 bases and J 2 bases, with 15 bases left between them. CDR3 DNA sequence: TGTGCCAGCAGCCCCGGACAGTCCGTTCAAGAGACCCAGTACTTC. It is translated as CASSPGQSVQETQYF. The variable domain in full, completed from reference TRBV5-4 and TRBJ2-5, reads ETGVTQSPTHLIKTRGQQVTLRCSSQSGHNTVSWYQQALGQGPQFIFQYYREEENGRGNFPPRFSGLQFPNYSSELNVNALELDDSALYLCASSPGQSVQETQYFGPGTRLLVL.

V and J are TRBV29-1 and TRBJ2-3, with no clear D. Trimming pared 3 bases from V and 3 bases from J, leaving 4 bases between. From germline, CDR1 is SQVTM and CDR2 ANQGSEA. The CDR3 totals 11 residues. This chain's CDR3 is CSVDGTDTQYF. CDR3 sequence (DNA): TGCAGCGTTGATGGGACAGATACGCAGTATTTT.

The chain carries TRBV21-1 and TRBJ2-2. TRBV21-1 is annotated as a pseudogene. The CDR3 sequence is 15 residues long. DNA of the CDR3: TGTGCCAGCAGCAAAGCACGGGGACGTGCCGGGGAGCTGTTTTTT. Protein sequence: CASSKARGRAGELFF.

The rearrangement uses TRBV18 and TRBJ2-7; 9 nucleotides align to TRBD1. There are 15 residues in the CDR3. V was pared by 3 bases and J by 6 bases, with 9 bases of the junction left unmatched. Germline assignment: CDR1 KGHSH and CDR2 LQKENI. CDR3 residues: CASSPRRTGDGEQYF. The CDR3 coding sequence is TGTGCCAGCTCACCTAGAAGGACAGGGGACGGCGAGCAGTACTTC.

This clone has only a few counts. The CDR3 DNA reads TGTGCCAGCAGTTTACCGGGACTAGCGGGACAAATCTCCTACAATGAGCAGTTCTTC. Amino acids: CASSLPGLAGQISYNEQFF. V gene TRBV28 combines with J gene TRBJ2-1; 13 nucleotides line up with TRBD2. The junction had 7 bases not matched to a gene; V was cut back by 2 bases and J by 0 bases. CDR1 MDHEN and CDR2 SYDVKM come from the germline V gene. This CDR3 has 19 residues.

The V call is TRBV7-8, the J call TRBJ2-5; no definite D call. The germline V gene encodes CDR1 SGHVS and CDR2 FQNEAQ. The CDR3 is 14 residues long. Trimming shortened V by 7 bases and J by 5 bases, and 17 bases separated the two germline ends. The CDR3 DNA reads TGTGCCAGCACCGCCGTCCCATTCCGGGAGACCCAGTACTTC. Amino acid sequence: CASTAVPFRETQYF.

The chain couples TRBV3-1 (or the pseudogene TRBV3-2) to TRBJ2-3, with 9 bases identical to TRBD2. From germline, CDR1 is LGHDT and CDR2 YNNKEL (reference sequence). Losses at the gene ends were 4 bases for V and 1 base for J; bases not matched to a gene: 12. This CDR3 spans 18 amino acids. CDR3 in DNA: TGTGCCAGCAGCCGTGTGGGCGGGAGGGCCGCGGGCACAGATACGCAGTATTTT. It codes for CASSRVGGRAAGTDTQYF.

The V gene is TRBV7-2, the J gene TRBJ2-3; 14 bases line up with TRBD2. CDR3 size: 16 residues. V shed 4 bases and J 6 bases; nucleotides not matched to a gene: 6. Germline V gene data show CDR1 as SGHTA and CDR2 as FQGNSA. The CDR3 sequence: CASSSGLAGGFDTQYF. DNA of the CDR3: TGTGCCAGCAGCTCAGGACTAGCGGGGGGCTTCGATACGCAGTATTTT.

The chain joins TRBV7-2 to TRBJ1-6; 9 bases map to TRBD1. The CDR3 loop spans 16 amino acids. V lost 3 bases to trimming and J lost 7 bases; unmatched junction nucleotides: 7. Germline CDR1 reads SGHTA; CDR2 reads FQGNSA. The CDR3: CASSFAQGAGNSPLHF. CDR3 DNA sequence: TGTGCCAGCAGCTTCGCACAGGGGGCGGGAAATTCACCCCTCCACTTT.

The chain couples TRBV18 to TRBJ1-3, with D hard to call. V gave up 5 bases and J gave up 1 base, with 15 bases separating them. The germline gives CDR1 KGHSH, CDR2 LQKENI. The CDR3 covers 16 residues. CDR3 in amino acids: CASSSLLGESGNTIYF. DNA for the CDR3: TGTGCCAGCTCATCCCTGCTAGGAGAATCTGGAAACACCATATATTTT.

The CDR3 protein is CASSMGARGKIYNEQFF. Written as DNA, the CDR3 is TGTGCCAGCAGCATGGGGGCTCGCGGGAAGATCTACAATGAGCAGTTCTTC. The chain employs TRBV7-9 and TRBJ2-1, with D perhaps assigned TRBD1 or TRBD2 (6 bases each). With 5 bases removed from V and 3 bases from J, the gap between germline ends came to 20 bases. The CDR3 has 17 amino acids. Germline CDR1 and CDR2: SEHNR and FQNEAQ (reference sequence). The full variable domain, in which reference TRBV7-9 and TRBJ2-1 provide the parts outside the CDR3, is DTGVSQNPRHKITKRGQNVTFRCDPISEHNRLYWYRQTLGQGPEFLTYFQNEAQLEKSRLLSDRFSAERPKGSFSTLEIQRTEQGDSAMYLCASSMGARGKIYNEQFFGPGTRLTVL.

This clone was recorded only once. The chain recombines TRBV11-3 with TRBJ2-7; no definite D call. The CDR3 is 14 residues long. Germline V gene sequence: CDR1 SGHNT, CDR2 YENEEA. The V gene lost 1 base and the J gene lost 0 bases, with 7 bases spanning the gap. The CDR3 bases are TGTGCCAGCAGCTTAGGAGACGGCTCCTACGAGCAGTACTTC. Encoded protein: CASSLGDGSYEQYF.

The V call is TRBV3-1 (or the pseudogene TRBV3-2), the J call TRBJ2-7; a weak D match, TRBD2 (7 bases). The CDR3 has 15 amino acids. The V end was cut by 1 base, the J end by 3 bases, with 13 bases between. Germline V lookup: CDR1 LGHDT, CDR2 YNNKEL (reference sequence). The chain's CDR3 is CASSQGGGGGYEQYF. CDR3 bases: TGTGCCAGCAGCCAAGGAGGGGGGGGAGGCTACGAGCAGTACTTC.

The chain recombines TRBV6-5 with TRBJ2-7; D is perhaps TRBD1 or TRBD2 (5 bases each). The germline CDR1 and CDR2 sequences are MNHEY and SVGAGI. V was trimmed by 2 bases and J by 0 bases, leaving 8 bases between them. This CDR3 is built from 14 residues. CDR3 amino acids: CASSYGGDSYEQYF. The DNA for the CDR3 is TGTGCCAGCAGTTACGGGGGTGACTCCTACGAGCAGTACTTC.

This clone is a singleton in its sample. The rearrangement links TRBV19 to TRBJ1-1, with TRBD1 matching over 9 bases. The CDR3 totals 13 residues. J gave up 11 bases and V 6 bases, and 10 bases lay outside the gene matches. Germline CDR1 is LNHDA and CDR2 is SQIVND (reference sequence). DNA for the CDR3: TGTGCCAGTAGCATTGGGACAGGGATCAGGGCTTTCTTT. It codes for CASSIGTGIRAFF. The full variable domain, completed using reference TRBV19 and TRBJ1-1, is DGGITQSPKYLFRKEGQNVTLSCEQNLNHDAMYWYRQDPGQGLRLIYYSQIVNDFQKGDIAEGYSVSREKKESFPLTVTSAQKNPTAFYLCASSIGTGIRAFFGQGTRLTVV.

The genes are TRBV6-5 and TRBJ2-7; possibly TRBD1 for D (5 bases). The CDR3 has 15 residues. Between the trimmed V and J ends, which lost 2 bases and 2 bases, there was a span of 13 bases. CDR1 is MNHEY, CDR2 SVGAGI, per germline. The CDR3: CASSYPAGNTYEQYF. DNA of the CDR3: TGTGCCAGCAGTTACCCGGCAGGGAATACCTACGAGCAGTACTTC.

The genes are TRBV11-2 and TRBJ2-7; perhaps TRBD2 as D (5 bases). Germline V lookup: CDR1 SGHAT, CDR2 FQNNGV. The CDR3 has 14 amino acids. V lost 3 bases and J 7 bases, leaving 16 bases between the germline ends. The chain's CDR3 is CASSLERTTGEQYF. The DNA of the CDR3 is TGTGCCAGCAGCTTGGAACGGACCACGGGAGAGCAGTACTTC.

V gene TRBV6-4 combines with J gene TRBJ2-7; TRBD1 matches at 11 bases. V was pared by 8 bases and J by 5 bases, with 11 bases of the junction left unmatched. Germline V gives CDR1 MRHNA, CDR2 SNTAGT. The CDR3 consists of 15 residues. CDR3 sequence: CASRPGDRGFHEQYF. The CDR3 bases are TGTGCCAGCCGCCCAGGGGACAGGGGGTTTCACGAGCAGTACTTC.

Here the CDR3 reads CASGRTGDTEAFF. In nucleotides, the CDR3 is TGTGCCAGCGGCAGGACAGGGGACACTGAAGCTTTCTTT. The chain links TRBV10-3 to TRBJ1-1; 9 bases fit TRBD1. The CDR3 runs to 13 residues. The V gene end was trimmed by 10 bases and the J gene end by 3 bases; junction bases not matched to a gene: 6. Germline-derived CDR1 and CDR2 are ENHRY and SYGVKD.

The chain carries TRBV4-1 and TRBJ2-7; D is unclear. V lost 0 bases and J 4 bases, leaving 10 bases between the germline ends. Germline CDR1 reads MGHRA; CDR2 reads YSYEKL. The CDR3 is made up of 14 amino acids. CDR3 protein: CASSQEGASYEQYF. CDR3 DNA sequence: TGCGCCAGCAGCCAAGAAGGAGCTTCGTACGAGCAGTACTTC.

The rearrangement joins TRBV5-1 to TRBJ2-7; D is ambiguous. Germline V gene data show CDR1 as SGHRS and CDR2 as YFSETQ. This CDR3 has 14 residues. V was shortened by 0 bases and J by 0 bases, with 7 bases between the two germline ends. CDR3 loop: CASSLEVGSYEQYF. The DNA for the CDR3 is TGCGCCAGCAGCTTGGAGGTCGGCTCCTACGAGCAGTACTTC.